These 30 T cell receptor beta chains were sequenced from one sample in a study of shared clonotypes between healthy human individuals. The assay was immunoSEQ multiplex PCR, and TCRdb's table has in-frame clones only and misses some. In the table there are around 990,000 clones, roughly 77% of which are singletons. Input material: memory CD4+ T cells from PBMCs. Indicated subset: CD45RA-negative fraction. All receptors come from a man between 18 and 35 years old in good health. Some clones in this sample may be carry-over from other donors' samples.

Worth noting for this clone: A much larger clone is a single base away; this may be a read error. This sample includes further DNA sequences coding for the same CDR3. The chain combines TRBV10-2 with TRBJ1-2; 7 bases fit TRBD1. J was trimmed by 7 bases and V by 6 bases; bases with no gene match: 20. Germline assignment: CDR1 WSHSY and CDR2 SAAADI. This CDR3 is built from 17 residues. CDR3 region: CASSAETPGQSRGGYTF. CDR3 nucleotide sequence: TGCGCCAGCAGCGCCGAAACTCCGGGACAGTCAAGAGGTGGCTACACCTTC.

This clone was detected ten times or more. Additional DNA sequences in this sample encode the identical CDR3. This chain connects TRBV10-3 to TRBJ2-1; tentatively, D is TRBD2 (5 bases). The CDR3 runs to 14 residues. V was cut by 3 bases and J by 0 bases, with 6 bases left in between. Germline loops: CDR1 ENHRY, CDR2 SYGVKD. The CDR3 nucleotides read TGTGCCATCAGTGAAGGGAGCTCCTACAATGAGCAGTTCTTC. Translation: CAISEGSSYNEQFF.

In this sample, this clone turned up a few times. V is TRBV7-9 and J is TRBJ2-5; 9 nucleotides match TRBD1. This CDR3 comprises 14 residues. Germline-derived CDR1 and CDR2 are SEHNR and FQNEAQ (reference sequence). J was trimmed by 5 bases and V by 2 bases; bases with no gene match: 3. The CDR3 DNA follows: TGTGCCAGCAGCTTACAACAGGGGGCGGAGACCCAGTACTTC. Translating it yields CASSLQQGAETQYF.

Of note for this clone: Other DNA variants within this sample encode the same CDR3. The rearrangement uses TRBV29-1 and TRBJ2-5; 9 bases line up with TRBD1. In germline, CDR1 is SQVTM, CDR2 ANQGSEA. This CDR3 is 13 amino acids long. Trimming cost V 2 bases and J 4 bases; bases outside gene matches: 2. CDR3 sequence reads: CSVEPGQGETQYF. The CDR3 DNA follows: TGCAGCGTTGAACCGGGACAGGGAGAGACCCAGTACTTC.

The V call is TRBV11-2, the J call TRBJ1-2; D perhaps matches TRBD1 (5 bases). Germline V gene lookup returns CDR1 SGHAT and CDR2 FQNNGV. Deletions cut 2 bases from V and 2 bases from J, with 12 bases between. This CDR3 has 15 residues. The CDR3 sequence: CASSLRGGGNYGYTF. The CDR3 nucleotides read TGTGCCAGCAGCTTAAGAGGTGGGGGGAACTATGGCTACACCTTC.

The chain is built from TRBV25-1 and TRBJ2-3; 8 bases match TRBD1. Germline trimming cut 1 base from V and 2 bases from J; bases unmatched to any gene: 8. CDR1 and CDR2 (germline): MGHDK, SYGVNS. This CDR3 has 17 amino acids. The CDR3 spells CASSELKTGEFTDTQYF. CDR3 in DNA: TGTGCCAGCAGTGAATTGAAGACAGGGGAGTTCACAGATACGCAGTATTTT. The variable domain in full, completed from reference TRBV25-1 and TRBJ2-3, reads EADIYQTPRYLVIGTGKKITLECSQTMGHDKMYWYQQDPGMELHLIHYSYGVNSTEKGDLSSESTVSRIRTEHFPLTLESARPSHTSQYLCASSELKTGEFTDTQYFGPGTRLTVL.

This clone was counted once. This rearrangement joins TRBV18 to TRBJ1-1; TRBD1 agrees at 7 bases. Germline loops: CDR1 KGHSH, CDR2 LQKENI. J gave up 3 bases and V 2 bases, and 9 bases lay outside the gene matches. This CDR3 has 16 amino acids. CDR3 amino acids: CASSPTPQGRDTEAFF. The CDR3 nucleotides read TGTGCCAGCTCACCAACTCCACAGGGGCGGGACACTGAAGCTTTCTTT.

The rearrangement links TRBV6-6 to TRBJ2-7; D is uncertain. From germline, CDR1 is MNHNY and CDR2 SVGAGI (reference sequence). Deletions cut 7 bases from V and 5 bases from J, with 21 bases between. CDR3 size: 15 residues. The DNA of the CDR3 is TGTGCCAGCACTTCCGAAAACGGTTGGTCGGACGAGCAGTACTTC. This gives the protein CASTSENGWSDEQYF.

The V gene is TRBV5-1, the J gene TRBJ1-4; D may be TRBD1 (6 bases). The V and J ends lost 1 base and 8 bases respectively, with 12 bases between them. Germline loops: CDR1 SGHRS, CDR2 YFSETQ. The CDR3 has 14 amino acids. The CDR3 DNA reads TGCGCCAGCAGCTTGTTACAGGGTGAGGAAAAACTGTTTTTT. Translating gives CASSLLQGEEKLFF.

The CDR3 DNA sequence: TGTGCCACCGACGTGACAGTGCGCTATGGCTACACCTTC. Protein sequence: CATDVTVRYGYTF. V usage is TRBV5-8 and J usage is TRBJ1-2; possibly TRBD1 for D (5 bases). This CDR3 contains 13 residues. Germline V gives CDR1 SGHTS, CDR2 YDEGEE. V lost 9 bases, J lost 4 bases, and 16 bases lay in between.

The V call is TRBV5-1, the J call TRBJ2-1; tentatively, D is TRBD1 or TRBD2 (5 bases each). The CDR3 has 18 amino acids. CDR1 is SGHRS and CDR2 is YFSETQ in the germline V gene. Trimming shortened V by 0 bases and J by 2 bases, and 18 bases separated the two germline ends. The CDR3 here is CASSLVPSGPSTYNEQFF. The DNA for the CDR3 is TGCGCCAGCAGCTTGGTCCCCTCGGGGCCATCGACCTACAATGAGCAGTTCTTC.

This chain uses TRBV11-2 with TRBJ2-7; D gene uncertain. V was pared by 5 bases and J by 6 bases, with 8 bases between. Germline CDR1 SGHAT, CDR2 FQNNGV. The CDR3 runs 11 residues. Here the CDR3 DNA reads TGTGCCAGCAGCACCCGTGGCGAGCAGTACTTC. Its translation is CASSTRGEQYF.

The rearrangement joins TRBV28 to TRBJ2-2, with TRBD2 identical over 8 bases. In germline, CDR1 is MDHEN, CDR2 SYDVKM. The CDR3 is 15 residues long. The junction had 6 bases not matched to a gene; V was cut back by 3 bases and J by 6 bases. The CDR3 loop is CASSFTREEAGELFF. DNA of the CDR3: TGTGCCAGCAGTTTTACGCGGGAGGAGGCCGGGGAGCTGTTTTTT.

Comment on this clone: The sample contains more than one DNA sequence encoding this CDR3. This chain joins TRBV29-1 and TRBJ1-2; no clear D. CDR1 is SQVTM, CDR2 ANQGSEA, per germline. Trimming removed 3 bases at V and 0 bases at J, with 14 bases between. CDR3 length: 15 amino acids. The CDR3 region is CSVEPWFGTNYGYTF. CDR3 coding DNA: TGCAGCGTTGAGCCGTGGTTTGGGACTAACTATGGCTACACCTTC.

The chain links TRBV2 to TRBJ2-5; D uncertain. Looked up from germline, CDR1 is SNHLY and CDR2 is FYNNEI. Trimming took off 4 bases at V and 5 bases at J, with 11 bases between the two ends. The CDR3 extends over 13 amino acids. The CDR3 DNA reads TGTGCCAGCAGTGGGTCGTACGGGGAGACCCAGTACTTC. It is translated as CASSGSYGETQYF.

The chain uses TRBV7-2 and TRBJ2-3, with 7 bases fitting TRBD1. The germline V gene has CDR1 SGHTA and CDR2 FQGNSA. The ends lost 5 bases at V and 4 bases at J; junction bases unmatched: 9. This CDR3 region has 15 residues. CDR3 sequence (DNA): TGTGCCAGCAGCCTCCTGACAGGGTTCGCAGATACGCAGTATTTT. It encodes CASSLLTGFADTQYF.

The chain combines TRBV19 with TRBJ2-3; D might be TRBD2 (6 bases). The ends were cut back, 6 bases at V and 3 bases at J, with 13 bases in the middle. This CDR3 is 14 amino acids long. The germline V gene has CDR1 LNHDA and CDR2 SQIVND (reference sequence). This chain's CDR3 is CASSPAAGTDTQYF. In DNA, the CDR3 is TGTGCCAGTAGCCCCGCCGCGGGAACAGATACGCAGTATTTT.

The chain combines TRBV7-8 with TRBJ2-5; TRBD2 matches 15 bases. Trimming at V came to 5 bases and at J to 3 bases, leaving 10 bases not matched to a gene. The CDR3 loop spans 18 amino acids. Germline lookup yields CDR1 SGHVS and CDR2 FQNEAQ. As DNA, the CDR3 is TGTGCCAGCAGCCGTGCTCGGACTAGCGGGAGGGCCAAAGAGACCCAGTACTTC. Protein product: CASSRARTSGRAKETQYF.

The chain employs TRBV27 and TRBJ2-7, with a possible D match to TRBD2 (6 bases). The CDR3 runs 13 residues. Germline assignment: CDR1 MNHEY and CDR2 SMNVEV (reference sequence). Trimming shortened V by 4 bases and J by 0 bases, and 7 bases separated the two germline ends. CDR3 sequence: CASSSGSSYEQYF. The CDR3 bases are TGTGCCAGCAGTTCCGGGAGCTCCTACGAGCAGTACTTC.

V gene TRBV5-5 combines with J gene TRBJ1-5; tentatively, D is TRBD1 (5 bases). The CDR3 has 14 residues. The V gene lost 2 bases and the J gene lost 16 bases, with 22 bases spanning the gap. Looked up from germline, CDR1 is SGHKS and CDR2 is YYEKEE (reference sequence). CDR3 nucleotide sequence: TGTGCCAGCAGCTTCATCGCCGGGCCGCGGGGGGAACATTTT. It codes for CASSFIAGPRGEHF.

V gene TRBV6-5 combines with J gene TRBJ1-4; D gene ambiguous. The germline gives CDR1 MNHEY, CDR2 SVGAGI. The CDR3 runs to 16 residues. The germline V and J ends were trimmed by 2 bases and 1 base, with 11 bases remaining between them. CDR3 in amino acids: CASSYTNGGTNEKLFF. CDR3 sequence (DNA): TGTGCCAGCAGTTACACTAACGGTGGAACTAATGAAAAACTGTTTTTT.

The rearrangement uses TRBV30 and TRBJ1-6, with TRBD1 identical over 9 bases. The length of the CDR3 is 15 residues. The V and J ends lost 3 bases and 8 bases, in that order; junction bases with no gene match: 8. The germline gives CDR1 GTSNPN, CDR2 SVGIG (reference sequence). The chain's CDR3 is CAWSQRDRADSPLHF. CDR3 sequence (DNA): TGTGCCTGGAGCCAGAGGGACAGGGCAGATTCACCCCTCCACTTT.

The chain combines TRBV6-1 with TRBJ2-7, with 7 positions matching TRBD2. CDR3 length: 14 amino acids. Germline V gene data show CDR1 as MNHNS and CDR2 as SASEGT. Losses at the gene ends were 8 bases for V and 0 bases for J; bases not matched to a gene: 7. The chain's CDR3 is CASLAVPSSYEQYF. The CDR3 DNA sequence: TGTGCCAGCCTAGCGGTCCCTAGCTCCTACGAGCAGTACTTC.

V usage is TRBV7-9 and J usage is TRBJ2-1, with TRBD2 matching over 10 bases. The V and J ends lost 3 bases and 9 bases, in that order; junction bases with no gene match: 8. Germline CDR1 SEHNR, CDR2 FQNEAQ (reference sequence). The CDR3 is 15 amino acids. The CDR3 DNA reads as TGTGCCAGCAGCTTCCTAGCGGGAGCGCGGGGTGAGCAGTTCTTC. Its translation is CASSFLAGARGEQFF.

With regard to this clone: The same CDR3 also results from other DNA sequences found in this sample. V is TRBV29-1 and J is TRBJ1-5; D uncertain. Trimming pared 6 bases from V and 4 bases from J, leaving 10 bases between. Germline V gene lookup returns CDR1 SQVTM and CDR2 ANQGSEA. The CDR3 is 12 amino acids. The CDR3 DNA reads as TGCAGCGTGGGCGACGGGAATCAGCCCCAGCATTTT. Amino acid sequence: CSVGDGNQPQHF.

The V call is TRBV7-2, the J call TRBJ1-2, with D possibly TRBD1 on 5 matching bases. CDR1 and CDR2 (germline): SGHTA, FQGNSA. Trimming took 5 bases from V and 6 from J, leaving 16 bases between them. The CDR3 contains 14 residues. The CDR3 is CASSQVGGGHGYTF. DNA of the CDR3: TGTGCCAGCAGCCAGGTGGGGGGAGGCCATGGCTACACCTTC.

The rearrangement joins TRBV6-6 to TRBJ2-5, with a possible D match to TRBD1 (6 bases). The CDR3 is 14 residues long. V lost 7 bases, J lost 5 bases, and 17 bases lay in between. In germline, CDR1 is MNHNY, CDR2 SVGAGI (reference sequence). CDR3 loop: CASTRQVAGETQYF. CDR3 DNA sequence: TGTGCCAGCACCAGACAGGTAGCTGGGGAGACCCAGTACTTC.

The chain recombines TRBV7-2 with TRBJ2-4; TRBD2 matches 10 bases. The CDR3 runs to 16 residues. Germline V gene lookup returns CDR1 SGHTA and CDR2 FQGNSA. V was clipped by 2 bases and J by 6 bases; unmatched bases: 7. Here the CDR3 DNA reads TGTGCCAGCAGCTTAAAAGCGGGAGGGCCGGGAAACATTCAGTACTTC. Protein sequence: CASSLKAGGPGNIQYF.

The chain recombines TRBV11-2 with TRBJ2-2; D unresolved. The CDR3 spans 14 residues. Trimming removed 3 bases from V and 4 bases from J, with 9 bases in between. Germline CDR1 SGHAT, CDR2 FQNNGV. The CDR3 protein is CASSFQRTTGELFF. CDR3 bases: TGTGCCAGCAGCTTCCAGCGAACCACCGGGGAGCTGTTTTTT.

In this sample, this clone turned up a few times. The chain carries TRBV9 and TRBJ2-2; D could derive from TRBD1 or TRBD2 (5 bases each). CDR3 size: 14 residues. The germline CDR1 and CDR2 sequences are SGDLS and YYNGEE. V was pared by 5 bases and J by 6 bases, with 14 bases between. CDR3 sequence reads: CASRAGTAPGELFF. Here the CDR3 DNA reads TGTGCCAGCAGGGCCGGGACGGCGCCCGGGGAGCTGTTTTTT. The variable domain in full, completed from reference TRBV9 and TRBJ2-2, reads DSGVTQTPKHLITATGQRVTLRCSPRSGDLSVYWYQQSLDQGLQFLIQYYNGEERAKGNILERFSAQQFPDLHSELNLSSLELGDSALYFCASRAGTAPGELFFGEGSRLTVL.